This TCR beta chain appears in the sequencing data of a study of blood T cell repertoires in COVID-19. This clone was counted only a few times. Sequenced by immunoSEQ multiplex PCR; TCRdb stores in-frame clones only, minus some. Of about 300,000 clones listed, around 84% are singletons. Sequencing was done on a sample of PBMCs or T cells enriched from blood (not recorded which). The receptor was derived from a man between 25 and 39 years old who had recovered from COVID-19.

This chain's CDR3 is CASSLLGQGAVGELFF. Here the CDR3 DNA reads TGTGCCAGCAGCCTGCTGGGACAGGGGGCCGTCGGGGAGCTGTTTTTT. The chain is built from TRBV5-6 and TRBJ2-2, with 12 nucleotides matching TRBD1. CDR1 SGHDT and CDR2 YYEEEE come from the germline V gene. After removal of 4 bases from V and 7 bases from J, the junction contained 8 bases not matched to a gene. The CDR3 covers 16 residues.